These T cell receptor beta chains were read from a single sample in a study of shared clonotypes between healthy human individuals. Sequenced by immunoSEQ multiplex PCR; TCRdb stores in-frame clones only, minus some. The sample has roughly 530,000 clones; less than 96% are singletons. The sequenced sample consisted of naive CD4+ T cells sorted from blood. These receptor sequences come from a woman in her twenties or thirties in good health. CDR3s include the opening cysteine and the closing phenylalanine or tryptophan. Fields, in order: clone size, J gene, V gene, D gene, CDR3 protein, CDR3 DNA. The D gene is left open where the match is weak. The size field is filled for only some rows; it gives once, few, many or a size class.

abundance: .
j_gene: TRBJ2-5
v_gene: TRBV28
d_gene: TRBD1
CDR3aa: CASRGQGMKETQYF
CDR3nt: TGTGCCAGTAGGGGACAGGGAATGAAAGAGACCCAGTACTTC

abundance: .
j_gene: TRBJ1-1
v_gene: TRBV18
d_gene: .
CDR3aa: CASSPGRSTEAFF
CDR3nt: TGTGCCAGCTCACCGGGTCGGAGCACTGAAGCTTTCTTT

abundance: .
j_gene: TRBJ2-1
v_gene: TRBV28
d_gene: TRBD2
CDR3aa: CASSHPRLAGVGRREQFF
CDR3nt: TGTGCCAGCAGCCACCCTCGACTAGCGGGAGTCGGTCGCCGTGAGCAGTTCTTC

abundance: .
j_gene: TRBJ1-2
v_gene: TRBV11-2
d_gene: .
CDR3aa: CASSLGQGLSYGYTF
CDR3nt: TGTGCCAGCAGCTTAGGGCAGGGGTTGAGCTATGGCTACACCTTC

abundance: .
j_gene: TRBJ2-3
v_gene: TRBV23-1
d_gene: TRBD2
CDR3aa: CASSQSVLAGESRRADTQYF
CDR3nt: TGCGCCAGCAGTCAATCCGTCCTAGCGGGAGAGAGTAGGCGTGCAGATACGCAGTATTTT

abundance: .
j_gene: TRBJ2-7
v_gene: TRBV7-2
d_gene: .
CDR3aa: CASSQDTWAGPRTYEQYF
CDR3nt: TGTGCCAGCAGCCAAGACACTTGGGCGGGACCCCGAACCTACGAGCAGTACTTC

abundance: .
j_gene: TRBJ2-1
v_gene: TRBV2
d_gene: .
CDR3aa: CASRGEGNEQFF
CDR3nt: TGTGCCAGCAGGGGGGAAGGAAATGAGCAGTTCTTC

abundance: .
j_gene: TRBJ2-5
v_gene: TRBV5-1
d_gene: TRBD2
CDR3aa: CASSLWREASGQETQYF
CDR3nt: TGCGCCAGCAGCTTGTGGCGTGAGGCTAGCGGTCAAGAGACCCAGTACTTC

abundance: .
j_gene: TRBJ1-2
v_gene: TRBV9
d_gene: .
CDR3aa: CASSAGGQDYYGYTF
CDR3nt: TGTGCCAGCAGCGCGGGGGGGCAGGACTACTATGGCTACACCTTC

abundance: .
j_gene: TRBJ1-2
v_gene: TRBV4-1
d_gene: TRBD1
CDR3aa: CATSAWDRGYGYTF
CDR3nt: TGCGCCACCTCGGCCTGGGACAGGGGGTATGGCTACACCTTC

abundance: .
j_gene: TRBJ2-1
v_gene: TRBV19
d_gene: TRBD1
CDR3aa: CASSQRLPGQGRNEQFF
CDR3nt: TGTGCCAGTAGTCAACGCCTTCCGGGACAGGGGAGAAATGAGCAGTTCTTC

abundance: .
j_gene: TRBJ2-7
v_gene: TRBV5-4
d_gene: TRBD2
CDR3aa: CASSPRGGGMPSREQYF
CDR3nt: TGTGCCAGCAGCCCCCGGGGGGGCGGGATGCCGTCCCGCGAGCAGTACTTC

abundance: .
j_gene: TRBJ1-3
v_gene: TRBV5-1
d_gene: .
CDR3aa: CASSLFSGNTIYF
CDR3nt: TGCGCCAGCAGCTTGTTCAGTGGAAACACCATATATTTT

abundance: .
j_gene: TRBJ2-7
v_gene: TRBV7-6
d_gene: TRBD2
CDR3aa: CASSPSGSYEQYF
CDR3nt: TGTGCCAGCAGCCCTAGCGGGAGCTACGAGCAGTACTTC

abundance: once
j_gene: TRBJ1-2
v_gene: TRBV4-1
d_gene: .
CDR3aa: CASSQVHRPPYGYTF
CDR3nt: TGCGCCAGCAGCCAAGTCCATAGACCGCCCTATGGCTACACCTTC

abundance: .
j_gene: TRBJ1-4
v_gene: TRBV5-1
d_gene: .
CDR3aa: CASSLAGVRGNEKLFF
CDR3nt: TGCGCCAGCAGCTTGGCCGGAGTTCGCGGAAATGAAAAACTGTTTTTT

abundance: once
j_gene: TRBJ1-2
v_gene: TRBV6-6
d_gene: TRBD1
CDR3aa: CASRLPGGVVYGYTF
CDR3nt: TGTGCCAGCAGACTCCCAGGGGGCGTCGTCTATGGCTACACCTTC

abundance: .
j_gene: TRBJ1-5
v_gene: TRBV15
d_gene: .
CDR3aa: CATSRDNLRDYRAGSNQPQHF
CDR3nt: TGTGCCACCAGCAGAGACAACCTCCGGGACTACCGGGCGGGGAGCAATCAGCCCCAGCATTTT

abundance: .
j_gene: TRBJ1-3
v_gene: TRBV6-1
d_gene: .
CDR3aa: CASSETTRGNTIYF
CDR3nt: TGTGCCAGCAGTGAGACGACAAGGGGAAACACCATATATTTT

abundance: .
j_gene: TRBJ1-1
v_gene: TRBV5-1
d_gene: .
CDR3aa: CASSPYGATEAFF
CDR3nt: TGCGCCAGCAGCCCATACGGGGCCACTGAAGCTTTCTTT

abundance: .
j_gene: TRBJ2-2
v_gene: TRBV5-1
d_gene: TRBD2
CDR3aa: CASSLQTSGTTGELFF
CDR3nt: TGCGCCAGCAGCTTGCAGACTAGCGGGACAACCGGGGAGCTGTTTTTT

abundance: .
j_gene: TRBJ1-1
v_gene: TRBV7-2
d_gene: .
CDR3aa: CASSLAGQSLSNTEAFF
CDR3nt: TGTGCCAGCAGCTTAGCTGGACAGAGCCTCTCGAACACTGAAGCTTTCTTT

abundance: few
j_gene: TRBJ2-1
v_gene: TRBV5-1
d_gene: TRBD2
CDR3aa: CASSPGLAGYNEQFF
CDR3nt: TGCGCCAGCAGCCCGGGACTAGCGGGATACAATGAGCAGTTCTTC

abundance: .
j_gene: TRBJ1-4
v_gene: TRBV6-6
d_gene: .
CDR3aa: CASSYLGPWEEKLFF
CDR3nt: TGTGCCAGCAGTTACTTGGGACCCTGGGAGGAAAAACTGTTTTTT

abundance: .
j_gene: TRBJ2-1
v_gene: TRBV5-4
d_gene: TRBD1
CDR3aa: CASSLDRGPYNEQFF
CDR3nt: TGTGCCAGCAGCTTGGACAGGGGGCCCTACAATGAGCAGTTCTTC

abundance: .
j_gene: TRBJ2-3
v_gene: TRBV19
d_gene: .
CDR3aa: CASSDLGEDTQYF
CDR3nt: TGTGCCAGTTCGGACCTGGGGGAAGATACGCAGTATTTT

abundance: .
j_gene: TRBJ2-7
v_gene: TRBV25-1
d_gene: TRBD1
CDR3aa: CASKGTGSSEQYF
CDR3nt: TGTGCCAGCAAGGGGACAGGGAGTTCTGAGCAGTACTTC

abundance: .
j_gene: TRBJ2-2
v_gene: TRBV5-1
d_gene: .
CDR3aa: CASSPLSLSGAGELFF
CDR3nt: TGCGCCAGCAGCCCCCTTAGTCTTAGCGGCGCCGGGGAGCTGTTTTTT

abundance: .
j_gene: TRBJ2-2
v_gene: TRBV14
d_gene: TRBD1
CDR3aa: CASSQGGRQGNTGELFF
CDR3nt: TGTGCCAGCAGCCAAGGGGGGAGACAGGGGAACACCGGGGAGCTGTTTTTT

abundance: .
j_gene: TRBJ1-1
v_gene: TRBV21-1
d_gene: .
CDR3aa: CASKKNTEAFF
CDR3nt: TGTGCCAGCAAAAAGAACACTGAAGCTTTCTTT

abundance: .
j_gene: TRBJ1-5
v_gene: TRBV6-1
d_gene: .
CDR3aa: CASRTEANQPQHF
CDR3nt: TGTGCCAGCAGGACGGAAGCAAATCAGCCCCAGCATTTT

abundance: .
j_gene: TRBJ2-7
v_gene: TRBV7-8
d_gene: TRBD2
CDR3aa: CASSLGTSGRLLREQYF
CDR3nt: TGTGCCAGCAGCCTCGGGACTAGCGGGAGGCTTCTAAGAGAGCAGTACTTC

abundance: once
j_gene: TRBJ1-1
v_gene: TRBV28
d_gene: .
CDR3aa: CASSLRGSTEAFF
CDR3nt: TGTGCCAGCAGTCTCAGGGGAAGCACTGAAGCTTTCTTT

abundance: .
j_gene: TRBJ2-7
v_gene: TRBV27
d_gene: TRBD1
CDR3aa: CASSIRIGTGFPYEQYF
CDR3nt: TGTGCCAGCAGTATAAGAATCGGGACAGGGTTCCCCTACGAGCAGTACTTC

abundance: .
j_gene: TRBJ2-2
v_gene: TRBV7-2
d_gene: .
CDR3aa: CASSAQSRAAGELFF
CDR3nt: TGTGCCAGCAGCGCACAATCTAGAGCTGCCGGGGAGCTGTTTTTT

abundance: .
j_gene: TRBJ1-2
v_gene: TRBV6-4
d_gene: TRBD1
CDR3aa: CASSATGTGYGYTF
CDR3nt: TGTGCCAGCAGCGCAACCGGGACAGGCTATGGCTACACCTTC

abundance: .
j_gene: TRBJ2-1
v_gene: TRBV6-1
d_gene: TRBD2
CDR3aa: CASSEVKGTSSYNEQFF
CDR3nt: TGTGCCAGCAGTGAAGTCAAGGGGACTAGCTCCTACAATGAGCAGTTCTTC

abundance: .
j_gene: TRBJ1-2
v_gene: TRBV7-9
d_gene: .
CDR3aa: CASSLPEWGSYGYTF
CDR3nt: TGTGCCAGCAGCTTACCGGAATGGGGATCCTATGGCTACACCTTC

abundance: .
j_gene: TRBJ1-2
v_gene: TRBV28
d_gene: TRBD1
CDR3aa: CASSLFGTGVENGYTF
CDR3nt: TGTGCCAGCAGTTTATTCGGGACAGGGGTTGAGAATGGCTACACCTTC

abundance: once
j_gene: TRBJ2-1
v_gene: TRBV6-4
d_gene: TRBD1
CDR3aa: CASRRQGDYNEQFF
CDR3nt: TGTGCCAGCAGAAGACAGGGGGACTACAATGAGCAGTTCTTC

abundance: .
j_gene: TRBJ2-6
v_gene: TRBV28
d_gene: .
CDR3aa: CASSFPRDHPSGANVLTF
CDR3nt: TGTGCCAGCAGTTTCCCCCGGGACCATCCTTCTGGGGCCAACGTCCTGACTTTC

abundance: .
j_gene: TRBJ2-7
v_gene: TRBV6-1
d_gene: .
CDR3aa: CASAVLQAYEQYF
CDR3nt: TGTGCCAGCGCCGTTTTGCAGGCCTACGAGCAGTACTTC

abundance: .
j_gene: TRBJ2-7
v_gene: TRBV5-1
d_gene: TRBD1
CDR3aa: CASSLEAGQGFSYEQYF
CDR3nt: TGCGCCAGCAGCTTGGAGGCGGGACAGGGGTTCTCCTACGAGCAGTACTTC

abundance: .
j_gene: TRBJ1-1
v_gene: TRBV7-9
d_gene: .
CDR3aa: CASSLEGGGANVAFF
CDR3nt: TGTGCCAGCAGCTTAGAGGGAGGAGGGGCGAACGTAGCTTTCTTT

abundance: .
j_gene: TRBJ2-7
v_gene: TRBV20-1
d_gene: .
CDR3aa: CSAAGSYEQYF
CDR3nt: TGCAGTGCTGCGGGGTCCTACGAGCAGTACTTC

abundance: .
j_gene: TRBJ2-5
v_gene: TRBV11-2
d_gene: TRBD2
CDR3aa: CAITLGLAKETQYF
CDR3nt: TGTGCCATTACGTTGGGACTAGCGAAAGAGACCCAGTACTTC

abundance: .
j_gene: TRBJ2-5
v_gene: TRBV7-7
d_gene: .
CDR3aa: CASSSGETQYF
CDR3nt: TGTGCCAGCAGCTCGGGGGAGACCCAGTACTTC

abundance: .
j_gene: TRBJ2-6
v_gene: TRBV2
d_gene: .
CDR3aa: CASRGQTGYSGANVLTF
CDR3nt: TGTGCCAGCCGCGGTCAAACCGGGTACTCTGGGGCCAACGTCCTGACTTTC

abundance: .
j_gene: TRBJ2-1
v_gene: TRBV6-4
d_gene: .
CDR3aa: CASSEPREQFF
CDR3nt: TGTGCCAGCAGTGAACCACGTGAGCAGTTCTTC

abundance: .
j_gene: TRBJ2-7
v_gene: TRBV18
d_gene: TRBD2
CDR3aa: CASSRAGTTSYEQYF
CDR3nt: TGTGCCAGCTCACGAGCCGGGACTACTTCCTACGAGCAGTACTTC

abundance: .
j_gene: TRBJ2-3
v_gene: TRBV18
d_gene: .
CDR3aa: CASSPRLGTQYF
CDR3nt: TGTGCCAGCTCACCACGGCTTGGTACGCAGTATTTT

abundance: .
j_gene: TRBJ2-1
v_gene: TRBV28
d_gene: TRBD2
CDR3aa: CASSLGSTSEPYNEQFF
CDR3nt: TGTGCCAGCAGTTTAGGTTCCACTAGCGAGCCTTACAATGAGCAGTTCTTC